The 32 T cell receptor beta chains presented below share a single source sample, sequenced in a study of shared clonotypes between healthy human individuals. As defined, naive CD8 cells were CD45RO-negative and positively selected for CCR7, with terminally differentiated effector memory CD45RA+ cells excluded. Using immunoSEQ multiplex PCR, the repertoire was profiled, and TCRdb retains in-frame clones only, with some absent. The profile covers around 2,000,000 clones, with about 95% appearing a single time and about 1.1% taken by the ten largest. Sequencing was done on a sample of naive CD8+ T cells sorted from blood. The origin of the receptors is a man in his late teens or twenties in good health.

The rearrangement uses TRBV4-3 and TRBJ2-1; D might be TRBD2 (6 bases). CDR1 is LGHNA, CDR2 YSLEER, per germline. The CDR3 covers 15 residues. Trimming pared 0 bases from V and 4 bases from J, leaving 10 bases between. The CDR3 nucleotides read TGCGCCAGCAGCCAAGATCCGGGACTTTACAATGAGCAGTTCTTC. It specifies CASSQDPGLYNEQFF.

The chain combines TRBV4-1 with TRBJ1-6; D call uncertain. Germline V lookup: CDR1 MGHRA, CDR2 YSYEKL. The CDR3 sequence is 15 residues long. V was shortened by 6 bases and J by 0 bases, with 9 bases between the two germline ends. CDR3 in amino acids: CASRAPSSYNSPLHF. The CDR3 DNA sequence: TGCGCCAGCAGAGCGCCGAGCTCCTATAATTCACCCCTCCACTTT.

This chain links TRBV5-4 with TRBJ2-7; TRBD1 matches at 8 bases. Germline lookup yields CDR1 SGHNT and CDR2 YYREEE (reference sequence). This CDR3 region has 15 residues. V trimming: 4 bases; J trimming: 1 base; junction bases outside the gene matches: 7. CDR3 protein: CASSPWTGMSYEQYF. DNA for the CDR3: TGTGCCAGCAGCCCATGGACAGGGATGTCCTACGAGCAGTACTTC.

The rearrangement joins TRBV4-1 to TRBJ1-2; 7 bases match TRBD1. V was clipped by 3 bases and J by 8 bases; unmatched bases: 18. This CDR3 contains 17 residues. From germline, CDR1 is MGHRA and CDR2 YSYEKL. The CDR3: CASSHANSGTEGGGYTF. Written as DNA, the CDR3 is TGCGCCAGCAGCCATGCCAATTCCGGGACAGAGGGCGGAGGCTACACCTTC.

The chain is built from TRBV6-5 and TRBJ2-1; 9 bases match TRBD2. With 5 bases clipped from V and 4 bases from J, the junction kept 3 bases outside the gene matches. CDR1 and CDR2 (germline): MNHEY, SVGAGI. CDR3 length equals 14 residues. CDR3 amino acids: CASSPSGAYNEQFF. DNA for the CDR3: TGTGCCAGCAGTCCTAGCGGGGCTTACAATGAGCAGTTCTTC.

The genes are TRBV6-5 and TRBJ2-7, with 8 positions matching TRBD2. The germline V gene has CDR1 MNHEY and CDR2 SVGAGI. The CDR3 covers 15 residues. V gave up 5 bases and J gave up 2 bases; unmatched junction bases: 8. In DNA form, the CDR3 reads TGTGCCAGCAGTGCGCTAGCGGGCTCAACCTACGAGCAGTACTTC. Its protein is CASSALAGSTYEQYF.

The CDR3 sequence is CASSRPGQDNYGYTF. CDR3 nucleotides: TGCGCCAGCAGTAGACCGGGACAAGACAACTATGGCTACACCTTC. The chain has TRBV10-1 and TRBJ1-2; D might be TRBD1 (6 bases). V was cut by 5 bases and J by 2 bases, with 15 bases left in between. The CDR3 runs 15 residues. The germline gives CDR1 WNHNN, CDR2 SYGVQD (reference sequence).

The V gene is TRBV5-4, the J gene TRBJ1-4, with TRBD1 matching 7 bases. Germline assignment: CDR1 SGHNT and CDR2 YYREEE (reference sequence). V lost 0 bases and J lost 5; bases outside the gene matches: 7. The CDR3 sequence is 16 residues long. This CDR3 reads CASSLAAGGINEKLFF. CDR3 DNA: TGTGCCAGCAGCTTGGCGGCAGGGGGAATAAATGAAAAACTGTTTTTT.

The rearrangement uses TRBV4-1 and TRBJ1-6, with D hard to call. Trimming shortened V by 5 bases and J by 15 bases, and 14 bases separated the two germline ends. Per germline, CDR1 MGHRA and CDR2 YSYEKL. The CDR3 sequence is 12 residues long. The CDR3 spells CASSAKKGLLHF. The CDR3 bases are TGCGCCAGCAGCGCCAAGAAAGGCCTCCTCCACTTT.

Details on this clone: Germline and junction disagree at one end, which may indicate a read error. This chain uses TRBV2 with TRBJ2-7, with 12 nucleotides matching TRBD2. This CDR3 has 15 residues. Germline lookup yields CDR1 SNHLY and CDR2 FYNNEI. CDR3 loop: CASTERLAGGEEQYF. CDR3 bases: TGTGCCAGCACTGAACGCCTAGCGGGAGGGGAAGAGCAGTACTTC.

Regarding this clone: Other DNA sequences in the same sample also yield this CDR3. This chain links TRBV6-1 with TRBJ1-1, with D uncertain. Germline V CDR1 and CDR2: MNHNS, SASEGT. Trimming cost V 2 bases and J 0 bases, with 4 bases left between them. The CDR3 consists of 13 residues. CDR3: CASSELMNTEAFF. The CDR3 DNA follows: TGTGCCAGCAGTGAACTGATGAACACTGAAGCTTTCTTT.

The rearrangement uses TRBV12-5 and TRBJ1-2; TRBD1 matches 7 bases. V shed 2 bases and J 5 bases; nucleotides not matched to a gene: 11. Germline CDR1 and CDR2: LGHNT and FRNRAP. The CDR3 is 16 amino acids. In DNA, the CDR3 is TGTGCTAGTGGTTTGCGGGACAGCGGAGGGGTTTATGGCTACACCTTC. Amino acids: CASGLRDSGGVYGYTF. Full variable domain (remainder filled in from reference TRBV12-5 and TRBJ1-2): DARVTQTPRHKVTEMGQEVTMRCQPILGHNTVFWYRQTMMQGLELLAYFRNRAPLDDSGMPKDRFSAEMPDATLATLKIQPSEPRDSAVYFCASGLRDSGGVYGYTFGSGTRLTVV.

This chain joins TRBV4-1 and TRBJ2-7; 10 bases line up with TRBD2. This CDR3 has 14 residues. CDR1 is MGHRA, CDR2 YSYEKL, per germline. The trim removed 3 bases at V and 2 bases at J, leaving 1 base unmatched. The chain's CDR3 is CASSHGLAAYEQYF. CDR3 sequence (DNA): TGCGCCAGCAGCCACGGACTAGCGGCCTACGAGCAGTACTTC.

This clone was counted once. The chain links TRBV5-5 to TRBJ2-1; tentatively, D is TRBD1 (6 bases). The length of the CDR3 is 13 residues. Germline values: CDR1 SGHKS, CDR2 YYEKEE (reference sequence). V lost 0 bases and J 10 bases, leaving 11 bases between the germline ends. The CDR3: CASSLERTAEQFF. CDR3 in DNA: TGTGCCAGCAGCTTGGAGAGGACAGCCGAGCAGTTCTTC. Supplemented by reference TRBV5-5 and TRBJ2-1, the full variable domain reads DAGVTQSPTHLIKTRGQQVTLRCSPISGHKSVSWYQQVLGQGPQFIFQYYEKEERGRGNFPDRFSARQFPNYSSELNVNALLLGDSALYLCASSLERTAEQFFGPGTRLTVL.

This rearrangement joins TRBV10-1 to TRBJ1-1; D gene uncertain. CDR1 is WNHNN and CDR2 is SYGVQD in the germline V gene (reference sequence). The CDR3 is made up of 19 amino acids. Trimming pared 6 bases from V and 0 bases from J, leaving 26 bases between. The CDR3 here is CASREDNPNAPDVNTEAFF. In DNA form, the CDR3 reads TGCGCCAGCAGGGAGGATAACCCAAACGCCCCCGATGTGAACACTGAAGCTTTCTTT.

The V and J genes are TRBV11-2 and TRBJ2-1, with D perhaps matching TRBD2 (6 bases). There are 15 residues in the CDR3. Germline V gives CDR1 SGHAT, CDR2 FQNNGV. Trimming removed 5 bases at V and 2 bases at J, with 13 bases between. CDR3 nucleotide sequence: TGTGCCAGCAGCCTCAAAGCGGGCCCCTACAATGAGCAGTTCTTC. Translation gives CASSLKAGPYNEQFF.

The CDR3: CASSFITGPTEAFF. In DNA form, the CDR3 reads TGTGCCAGCAGCTTTATAACAGGACCCACTGAAGCTTTCTTT. This rearrangement joins TRBV11-2 to TRBJ1-1; maybe TRBD1 (5 bases). CDR3 length: 14 amino acids. Germline values: CDR1 SGHAT, CDR2 FQNNGV. Trimming pared 3 bases from V and 4 bases from J, leaving 12 bases between. Together with reference TRBV11-2 and TRBJ1-1, the CDR3 gives the full variable domain: EAGVAQSPRYKIIEKRQSVAFWCNPISGHATLYWYQQILGQGPKLLIQFQNNGVVDDSQLPKDRFSAERLKGVDSTLKIQPAKLEDSAVYLCASSFITGPTEAFFGQGTRLTVV.

This clone was picked up one time. The rearrangement links TRBV10-2 to TRBJ2-3, with 9 bases aligning to TRBD2. The CDR3 contains 17 residues. V lost 0 bases, J lost 6 bases, and 10 bases stayed unmatched. Germline CDR1 WSHSY, CDR2 SAAADI. The CDR3 sequence: CASSESGGGEVRDTQYF. The CDR3 region has the DNA TGCGCCAGCAGTGAGTCGGGCGGGGGGGAAGTACGGGATACGCAGTATTTT.

The V call is TRBV19, the J call TRBJ2-1, with 9 bases matching TRBD2. The CDR3 is made up of 16 amino acids. Per the germline V gene, CDR1 is LNHDA and CDR2 is SQIVND (reference sequence). Trimming cost V 5 bases and J 4 bases; bases outside gene matches: 9. CDR3 region: CASSWKREVLYNEQFF. The CDR3 bases are TGTGCCAGTAGTTGGAAGCGGGAGGTCTTGTACAATGAGCAGTTCTTC.

This chain links TRBV11-2 with TRBJ2-5; D gene unclear. CDR3 length equals 13 residues. Germline V CDR1 and CDR2: SGHAT, FQNNGV. V was trimmed by 3 bases and J by 14 bases, leaving 19 bases between them. The CDR3 coding sequence is TGTGCCAGCAGCTTGTACGGAAATGACCCAATATACTTC. Translation: CASSLYGNDPIYF.

This rearrangement joins TRBV7-9 to TRBJ2-1, with D tentatively TRBD2 (5 bases). Per germline, CDR1 SEHNR and CDR2 FQNEAQ (reference sequence). CDR3 length: 12 residues. V was shortened by 6 bases and J by 8 bases, with 11 bases between the two germline ends. The CDR3 bases are TGTGCCAGCAGTTTACTAGTGGATGAGCAGTTCTTC. Residues: CASSLLVDEQFF.

The chain carries TRBV19 and TRBJ1-1, with D uncertain. The CDR3 runs to 13 residues. Trimming took off 8 bases at V and 0 bases at J, with 10 bases between the two ends. The germline gives CDR1 LNHDA, CDR2 SQIVND (reference sequence). CDR3 coding DNA: TGTGCCAGTTCGGGAGTCATGAACACTGAAGCTTTCTTT. The encoded protein is CASSGVMNTEAFF.

Comment on this clone: Other DNA sequences of this sample code for an identical CDR3. The rearrangement links TRBV9 to TRBJ2-7; D is unclear. V shed 0 bases and J shed 6 bases, with 7 bases lying between them. Germline loops: CDR1 SGDLS, CDR2 YYNGEE. The CDR3 sequence is 12 residues long. DNA of the CDR3: TGTGCCAGCAGCGTAGGTGGTGGCGAGCAGTACTTC. Protein product: CASSVGGGEQYF.

This sequence joins TRBV7-2 and TRBJ1-1, with D unresolved. Germline values: CDR1 SGHTA, CDR2 FQGNSA. This CDR3 comprises 12 residues. V lost 4 bases, J lost 7 bases, and 10 bases lay in between. The DNA for the CDR3 is TGTGCCAGCAGCTACCGCGGCGGTGAAGCTTTCTTT. Translation gives CASSYRGGEAFF.

The chain is built from TRBV28 and TRBJ2-1, with 7 positions matching TRBD1. The V and J ends lost 6 bases and 9 bases, in that order; junction bases with no gene match: 14. The CDR3 is 15 amino acids. Germline CDR1 and CDR2: MDHEN and SYDVKM. CDR3 loop: CASSPGQVLATEQFF. The CDR3 bases are TGTGCCAGCAGCCCCGGACAGGTTCTGGCTACTGAGCAGTTCTTC.

The rearrangement links TRBV4-1 to TRBJ2-1; D is unresolved. Trimming removed 0 bases at V and 7 bases at J, with 7 bases between. Germline loops: CDR1 MGHRA, CDR2 YSYEKL. The CDR3 sequence is 13 residues long. In DNA form, the CDR3 reads TGCGCCAGCAGCCAAGATATTTGGAATGAGCAGTTCTTC. This gives the protein CASSQDIWNEQFF.

CDR3 nucleotides: TGTGCCAGCAGCTACAACAGGGCCTACGAGCAGTACTTC. This sequence encodes CASSYNRAYEQYF. The chain employs TRBV7-8 and TRBJ2-7, with D possibly being TRBD1 (6 bases). Germline V gene data show CDR1 as SGHVS and CDR2 as FQNEAQ. The V and J ends lost 4 bases and 2 bases respectively, with 9 bases between them. The CDR3 totals 13 residues. Complete variable domain (other parts from reference TRBV7-8 and TRBJ2-7): GAGVSQSPRYKVAKRGQDVALRCDPISGHVSLFWYQQALGQGPEFLTYFQNEAQLDKSGLPSDRFFAERPEGSVSTLKIQRTQQEDSAVYLCASSYNRAYEQYFGPGTRLTVT.

The genes are TRBV27 and TRBJ2-7; the D gene is possibly TRBD2 (6 bases). CDR3 length: 13 residues. The germline V gene has CDR1 MNHEY and CDR2 SMNVEV (reference sequence). Trimming shortened V by 4 bases and J by 3 bases, and 10 bases separated the two germline ends. The CDR3 here is CASSWASDYEQYF. The CDR3 nucleotides read TGTGCCAGCAGTTGGGCTAGCGACTACGAGCAGTACTTC.

The genes are TRBV11-1 and TRBJ2-7; tentatively, D is TRBD2 (6 bases). Trimming stripped 5 bases from V and 6 bases from J, with 11 bases between. The CDR3 has 12 residues. CDR1 and CDR2 from the germline V gene are SGHAT and FQDESV (reference sequence). CDR3 protein: CASSNEAGEQYF. In nucleotides, the CDR3 is TGTGCCAGCAGCAACGAAGCGGGCGAGCAGTACTTC.

CDR3 DNA: TGTGCCAGCAAAGAAAGCTCTGGAAACACCATATATTTT. Its protein product is CASKESSGNTIYF. The chain carries TRBV28 and TRBJ1-3; D is ambiguous. CDR3 length equals 13 residues. Germline V CDR1 and CDR2: MDHEN, SYDVKM. The V end was cut by 7 bases, the J end by 0 bases, with 7 bases between.

The chain recombines TRBV18 with TRBJ2-7; TRBD2 might be the D (5 bases). Germline values: CDR1 KGHSH, CDR2 LQKENI. Deletions cut 1 base from V and 5 bases from J, with 9 bases between. CDR3 length: 13 residues. As DNA, the CDR3 is TGTGCCAGCTCACCACAGGCGGGCGACGAGCAGTACTTC. As protein: CASSPQAGDEQYF.

V is TRBV28 and J is TRBJ1-4; 10 nucleotides line up with TRBD1. The germline CDR1 and CDR2 sequences are MDHEN and SYDVKM. The CDR3 covers 16 residues. Trimming cost V 5 bases and J 6 bases; bases outside gene matches: 9. CDR3 DNA: TGTGCCAGCAGTACGGGGACAGGGGATAGGTATGAAAAACTGTTTTTT. It codes for CASSTGTGDRYEKLFF.